The source of this TCR beta chain is a study of a mutant IDH1 vaccine in newly diagnosed glioma. Looking at the study overall: First vaccine doses came 4-6 weeks after radiotherapy alone, or with temozolomide cycles. Beforehand, treatment had been radiotherapy, temozolomide, or both; the majority received both.

TCRdb's copy holds only in-frame clones and misses some; the assay was immunoSEQ multiplex PCR. The sample lists tens of thousands of clones, under 90% occurring once. The study, taken as a whole, reports: Variations in leading peripheral T cell clonotypes appeared to have no connection with pseudoprogression. Among all patients, vaccine-induced immune responses occurred in 80% to 95%.

This CDR3 is 12 amino acids long. The V gene lost 0 bases and the J gene lost 0 bases, with 1 base spanning the gap. The germline V gene encodes CDR1 SGHRS and CDR2 YFSETQ. Sample time point: week 35, safety follow-up. Doses consisted of 300 ug of mutant IDH1 20-mer peptide each, paired with topical imiquimod. A word on this clone: Its antigen remains unidentified.

The chain employs TRBV5-1 and TRBJ2-7; D gene unclear. This TCR was sampled from a man in his thirties or forties with glioma. The source material was PBMCs, sampled from a glioma patient whose treatment included an IDH1 peptide vaccine. The CDR3 region is CASSLASYEQYF. The CDR3 nucleotides read TGCGCCAGCAGCTTGGCCTCCTACGAGCAGTACTTC.